This T cell receptor (beta chain) originates from a study of control samples from healthy donors and cancer patients. The V and J ends lost 4 bases and 3 bases respectively, with 13 bases between them. The CDR3 contains 15 residues. CDR1 SGHTA and CDR2 FQGNSA come from the germline V gene. Clones were read by immunoSEQ multiplex PCR, and TCRdb kept only the in-frame ones, dropping some. The repertoire includes about 130,000 clones, roughly 88% of them detected once, and roughly 3.2% sits in the top ten. This clone has only one observation. The chain couples TRBV7-2 to TRBJ1-5, with a tentative D call TRBD1 (6 bases). This TCR was sampled from a man aged 45-65 years in good health. Sequencing was carried out using blood. Here the CDR3 DNA reads TGTGCCAGCAGCTCGGACAGTTCTTCCAATCAGCCCCAGCATTTT. Amino acid sequence: CASSSDSSSNQPQHF.